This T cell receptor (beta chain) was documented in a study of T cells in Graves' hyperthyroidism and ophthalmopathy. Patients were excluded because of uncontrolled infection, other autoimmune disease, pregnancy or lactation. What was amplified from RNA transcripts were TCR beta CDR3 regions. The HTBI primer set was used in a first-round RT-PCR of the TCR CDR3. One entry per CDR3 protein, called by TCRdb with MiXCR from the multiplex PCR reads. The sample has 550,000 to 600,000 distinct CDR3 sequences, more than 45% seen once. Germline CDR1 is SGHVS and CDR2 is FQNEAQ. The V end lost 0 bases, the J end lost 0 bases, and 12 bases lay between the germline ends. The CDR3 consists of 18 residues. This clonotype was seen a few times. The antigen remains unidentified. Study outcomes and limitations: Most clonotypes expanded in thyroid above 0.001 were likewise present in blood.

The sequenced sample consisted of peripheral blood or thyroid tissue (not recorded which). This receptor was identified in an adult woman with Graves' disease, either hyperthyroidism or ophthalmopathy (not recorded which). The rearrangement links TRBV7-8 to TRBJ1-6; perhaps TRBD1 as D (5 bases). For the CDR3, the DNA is TGTGCCAGCAGCTTAGCGGGGGGAGCCGGCTCCTATAATTCACCCCTCCACTTT. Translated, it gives CASSLAGGAGSYNSPLHF.